A single sample is the source of the 4 T cell receptor beta chains below, sequenced in a study of vaccination effects on CD4 cells after COVID-19. These receptors have no identified antigens. The data were produced by immunoSEQ multiplex PCR, yet TCRdb's version contains in-frame clones alone and is incomplete. The sample has 70,000 or so clones, approximately 74% seen once. Sequencing followed a ViraFEST assay step that expanded antigen-specific CD4+ T cells with viral peptide pools. Investigators separated out CD4+ T cells once around nine days of culture had passed. Recipients of the vaccine had no prior SARS-CoV-2 infection and negative nucleocapsid antibodies. The sequencing here drew on CD4+ T cells from PBMCs cultured with HCoV-NL63 spike peptides, taken before COVID-19 vaccination. These receptors were taken from a human donor who received a COVID-19 vaccine.

The chain carries TRBV4-1 and TRBJ1-5; the match to TRBD1 covers 7 bases. Germline CDR1 and CDR2: MGHRA and YSYEKL. The CDR3 has 15 residues. After removal of 4 bases from V and 6 bases from J, the junction contained 9 bases not matched to a gene. CDR3 sequence reads: CASSLPDRVPQPQHF. The CDR3 DNA is TGCGCCAGCAGCCTCCCTGACAGGGTTCCTCAGCCCCAGCATTTT.

This chain connects TRBV2 to TRBJ1-1; D remains unclear. The germline V and J ends were trimmed by 8 bases and 0 bases, with 10 bases remaining between them. Germline V lookup: CDR1 SNHLY, CDR2 FYNNEI. The CDR3 sequence is 13 residues long. CDR3 region: CASVLQMNTEAFF. CDR3 sequence (DNA): TGTGCCAGCGTTCTACAAATGAACACTGAAGCTTTCTTT. Full variable domain (missing parts from reference TRBV2 and TRBJ1-1): EPEVTQTPSHQVTQMGQEVILRCVPISNHLYFYWYRQILGQKVEFLVSFYNNEISEKSEIFDDQFSVERPDGSNFTLKIRSTKLEDSAMYFCASVLQMNTEAFFGQGTRLTVV.

DNA of the CDR3: TGCAGTGCCCCGGACGGCTATGGCTACACCTTC. Translated: CSAPDGYGYTF. This chain links TRBV20-1 with TRBJ1-2, with unresolved D. Trimming took off 6 bases at V and 4 bases at J, with 9 bases between the two ends. The CDR3 is 11 residues long. The germline gives CDR1 DFQATT, CDR2 SNEGSKA (reference sequence).

The genes are TRBV3-1 (or the pseudogene TRBV3-2) and TRBJ2-5; no clear D gene. Per the germline V gene, CDR1 is LGHDT and CDR2 is YNNKEL (reference sequence). Trimming pared 2 bases from V and 4 bases from J, leaving 8 bases between. The CDR3 consists of 13 residues. This CDR3 reads CASSQSSGETQYF. The CDR3 DNA reads TGTGCCAGCAGCCAATCCTCCGGAGAGACCCAGTACTTC.